This is a list of T cell receptor beta chains from one sample in a study of graft-versus-host responses after intestinal transplantation. Their antigens remain unidentified. Measured with immunoSEQ multiplex PCR; TCRdb has only the in-frame clones, and not every one. The sample lists about 73,000 clones, almost 90% occurring once. The sequencing used unstimulated CD8+ T cells sorted from spleen or lymph node cells, collected before transplant. The origin of the receptors is a human donor who was the organ donor for an intestinal transplant. Each CDR3 is given with its conserved first and last residue. D genes are given only for firm matches. Expanded clones are given a class, and other clones once, few, many or no size at all.

D	V	size	J	length	DNA	CDR3
.	TRBV4-3	.	TRBJ1-2	17	TGCGCCAGCAGCCGAGGACCCGAAGAGGGTTCTAACTATGGCTACACCTTC	CASSRGPEEGSNYGYTF
.	TRBV2	.	TRBJ2-3	16	TGTGCCAGCAGTGAGGGTTGGGGGGGCGCGGCAGATACGCAGTATTTT	CASSEGWGGAADTQYF
TRBD1	TRBV7-8	once	TRBJ1-1	20	TGTGCCAGCAGCTCAGATCGGGGTTGGGACAGGGGGTTCGAAGACACTGAAGCTTTCTTT	CASSSDRGWDRGFEDTEAFF
.	TRBV7-9	.	TRBJ2-2	14	TGTGCCAGCAGCTTAGTTTCGGGCACCGGGGAGCTGTTTTTT	CASSLVSGTGELFF
.	TRBV19	.	TRBJ2-5	13	TGTGCCAGTAGTTTGGACAGCGAAGAGACCCAGTACTTC	CASSLDSEETQYF
TRBD1	TRBV10-2	.	TRBJ2-2	16	TGCGCCAGCACCGTACGTGACAGGGAGAACACCGGGGAGCTGTTTTTT	CASTVRDRENTGELFF
TRBD1	TRBV7-6	.	TRBJ2-1	16	TGTGCCAGCAGCCCCAGGACAGGGGGTCTAGGGAATGAGCAGTTCTTC	CASSPRTGGLGNEQFF
.	TRBV2	.	TRBJ1-2	14	TGTGCCAGCAGTGAAAACGGGGGTAGCGGGGGCTACACCTTC	CASSENGGSGGYTF
.	TRBV5-1	few	TRBJ1-6	13	TGCGCCAGCAGCGCCCGACAGAATTCACCCCTCCACTTT	CASSARQNSPLHF
TRBD1	TRBV9	once	TRBJ1-1	14	TGTGCCAGCAGCGTAGGACAGGGAAGCACTGAAGCTTTCTTT	CASSVGQGSTEAFF
.	TRBV7-9	.	TRBJ1-6	16	TGTGCCAGCAGCTTAGCGCCAGGGTCAGAGAACTCACCCCTCCACTTT	CASSLAPGSENSPLHF
TRBD1	TRBV13	.	TRBJ1-1	15	TGTGCCAGCAGAGAAACAGGGGGCGGTATGACTGAAGCTTTCTTT	CASRETGGGMTEAFF
.	TRBV27	.	TRBJ1-6	17	TGTGCCAGCAGTCCGACTCCGAACGGAATATATAATTCACCCCTCCACTTT	CASSPTPNGIYNSPLHF
TRBD1	TRBV12-5	.	TRBJ1-3	18	TGTGCTAGTGGTTTCGGGGCGGGACAGCTCCTATCTGGAAACACCATATATTTT	CASGFGAGQLLSGNTIYF
TRBD1	TRBV9	once	TRBJ2-5	15	TGTGCCAGCAGCGTAGAAGGGGGCCTACAAGAGACCCAGTACTTC	CASSVEGGLQETQYF
TRBD1	TRBV7-7	once	TRBJ1-2	14	TGTGCTAGCAGCCTCGGACAGGGAGGGTATGGCTACACCTTC	CASSLGQGGYGYTF
TRBD2	TRBV19	.	TRBJ2-1	15	TGTGCCAGTAGTACCGGACTAGCGGAGTACAATGAGCAGTTCTTC	CASSTGLAEYNEQFF
.	TRBV9	.	TRBJ2-5	15	TGTGCCAGCAGCGCCTACGGGGGGCTACAAGAGACCCAGTACTTC	CASSAYGGLQETQYF
TRBD1	TRBV4-1	.	TRBJ1-1	17	TGCGCCAGCAGCCAAGTTCCGACAGGGCATTTGAACACTGAAGCTTTCTTT	CASSQVPTGHLNTEAFF
.	TRBV7-2	.	TRBJ1-5	17	TGTGCCAGCAGCTTATCGGTACCTGCGACCGACTATCAGCCCCAGCATTTT	CASSLSVPATDYQPQHF
TRBD1	TRBV27	.	TRBJ2-1	14	TGTGCCAGCAGACTGGAGACAGGGGCCAATGAGCAGTTCTTC	CASRLETGANEQFF
TRBD2	TRBV4-1	.	TRBJ2-3	17	TGCGCCAGCAGCGGGGAGAGCGGGGGGGCCGAAGCAGATACGCAGTATTTT	CASSGESGGAEADTQYF
TRBD1	TRBV19	.	TRBJ2-2	14	TGTGCCAGTAGGACAGGGGGCTACACCGGGGAGCTGTTTTTT	CASRTGGYTGELFF
TRBD1	TRBV4-3	.	TRBJ1-2	19	TGCGCCAGCAGCCAAGATTGGGAGACAGGGGGCGAAACTAACTATGGCTACACCTTC	CASSQDWETGGETNYGYTF
TRBD1	TRBV6-6	.	TRBJ1-1	15	TGTGCCAGCAGTCTAGACAGGGGGCGCTTATCTGAAGCTTTCTTT	CASSLDRGRLSEAFF
.	TRBV28	.	TRBJ1-1	12	TGTGCCAGCACCCCGGGGTGGGCTGAAGCTTTCTTT	CASTPGWAEAFF
.	TRBV19	.	TRBJ1-5	16	TGTGCCAGTAGTATAGAATCGGGGGGAGGGAATCAGCCCCAGCATTTT	CASSIESGGGNQPQHF
.	TRBV5-6	.	TRBJ1-1	15	TGTGCCAGCAGCCCAAAGCCACAGGTTAACACTGAAGCTTTCTTT	CASSPKPQVNTEAFF
.	TRBV15	once	TRBJ2-5	15	TGTGCCACCAGCAGAGATCGGGGTGGCGGGGAGACCCAGTACTTC	CATSRDRGGGETQYF
.	TRBV9	.	TRBJ1-2	15	TGTGCCAGCAGCGTAGTACCCAGGGAACGTTGGGGCTACACCTTC	CASSVVPRERWGYTF
.	TRBV28	.	TRBJ2-1	11	TGTGCCAGCAGTTCCAGCAATGAGCAGTTCTTC	CASSSSNEQFF
.	TRBV7-9	few	TRBJ1-2	13	TGTGCCAGCAGCCCCGGGACAAGCTATGGCTACACCTTC	CASSPGTSYGYTF
.	TRBV4-2	.	TRBJ1-5	17	TGTGCCAGCAGCCAAGATCTTCGGGACTTTAGCAATCAGCCCCAGCATTTT	CASSQDLRDFSNQPQHF
TRBD1	TRBV11-2	.	TRBJ1-3	15	TGTGCCAGCAGCTTAACGACAGGGACGGGAAACACCATATATTTT	CASSLTTGTGNTIYF
.	TRBV9	.	TRBJ2-5	12	TGTGCCAGCAGCATGCCGCGGGAGACCCAGTACTTC	CASSMPRETQYF
.	TRBV7-6	.	TRBJ2-5	14	TGTGCCAGCAGCTTAACGGGGGTACCAGAGACCCAGTACTTC	CASSLTGVPETQYF
.	TRBV11-3	once	TRBJ1-2	11	TGTGCCACACTTCTACACTATGGCTACACCTTC	CATLLHYGYTF
.	TRBV15	once	TRBJ2-5	15	TGTGCCACCAGCAGAGAAGGGGCAGGGCAAGAGACCCAGTACTTC	CATSREGAGQETQYF
TRBD1	TRBV6-5	.	TRBJ1-1	15	TGTGCCAGCAGTTACTCGACAGGGGGGGGCACTGAAGCTTTCTTT	CASSYSTGGGTEAFF
TRBD2	TRBV6-1	once	TRBJ2-2	15	TGTGCCAGCACCGAGAGGGCGGGGGGCGTCGGGGAGCTGTTTTTT	CASTERAGGVGELFF
.	TRBV7-9	.	TRBJ1-2	16	TGTGCCAGCAGCCGCGCCGCTAAAGGGGGAGGGGATGGCTACACCTTC	CASSRAAKGGGDGYTF
.	TRBV4-1	.	TRBJ1-1	13	TGCGCCAGCAGCCAAGCAGGGAACACTGAAGCTTTCTTT	CASSQAGNTEAFF
.	TRBV7-8	.	TRBJ2-3	19	TGTGCCAGCAGCTTAGCGGGCGGGTTGGTCCCCACTTACACAGATACGCAGTATTTT	CASSLAGGLVPTYTDTQYF